A single sample gave rise to the 32 T cell receptor beta chains below, sequenced in a study of chemoradiotherapy in HPV16-positive cancers. The data were produced by immunoSEQ multiplex PCR, yet TCRdb's version contains in-frame clones alone and is incomplete. The table shows around 62,000 clones, with around nine tenths occurring only once. The sequenced sample was blood, obtained from a patient who underwent chemoradiotherapy. These receptors came from a human donor with HPV-associated anogenital cancer.

The chain couples TRBV6-5 to TRBJ2-5; 7 bases fit TRBD2. The J call is in doubt because the DNA end fits TRBJ2-7 better. Germline V lookup: CDR1 MNHEY, CDR2 SVGAGI. CDR3 length: 15 residues. CDR3 nucleotide sequence: TGTGCCAGCAGACGTCTAGCGGATAGCTCCTACGAGCAGTACTTC. Translation: CASRRLADSSYEQYF.

The genes are TRBV30 and TRBJ1-1; D unresolved. Between the trimmed V and J ends, which lost 4 bases and 1 base, there was a span of 7 bases. There are 12 residues in the CDR3. Germline-derived CDR1 and CDR2 are GTSNPN and SVGIG (reference sequence). The CDR3: CAWKRRNTEAFF. The CDR3 DNA reads as TGTGCCTGGAAACGGCGGAACACTGAAGCTTTCTTT.

The chain is built from TRBV7-9 and TRBJ2-2; tentatively, D is TRBD1 (5 bases). This CDR3 comprises 14 residues. In germline, CDR1 is SEHNR, CDR2 FQNEAQ (reference sequence). Between the trimmed V and J ends, which lost 3 bases and 6 bases, there was a span of 11 bases. The CDR3 nucleotides read TGTGCCAGCAGCTTTGAACAGGACCCCGGGGAGCTGTTTTTT. It translates to CASSFEQDPGELFF.

V is TRBV7-2 and J is TRBJ1-2; D might be TRBD1 (6 bases). The germline V gene has CDR1 SGHTA and CDR2 FQGNSA. The germline V and J ends were trimmed by 2 bases and 2 bases, with 6 bases remaining between them. The CDR3 loop spans 13 amino acids. CDR3 sequence: CASSLRGNYGYTF. CDR3 nucleotide sequence: TGTGCCAGCAGCTTAAGGGGGAACTATGGCTACACCTTC. The whole variable domain, filled in from reference TRBV7-2 and TRBJ1-2, reads GAGVSQSPSNKVTEKGKDVELRCDPISGHTALYWYRQSLGQGLEFLIYFQGNSAPDKSGLPSDRFSAERTGGSVSTLTIQRTQQEDSAVYLCASSLRGNYGYTFGSGTRLTVV.

The rearrangement uses TRBV19 and TRBJ2-7, with 10 bases fitting TRBD1. The germline gives CDR1 LNHDA, CDR2 SQIVND (reference sequence). CDR3 size: 14 residues. Trimming took 6 bases from V and 6 from J; bases not matched to a gene: 8. The CDR3 sequence: CASSPDRGASEQYF. Here the CDR3 DNA reads TGTGCCAGTAGCCCGGACAGGGGGGCGTCCGAGCAGTACTTC.

The CDR3: CASSFGRASYTF. The CDR3 nucleotides read TGTGCCAGCAGCTTTGGTAGGGCGAGCTACACCTTC. The gene calls are TRBV11-2 and TRBJ1-2; the D is unclear. From germline, CDR1 is SGHAT and CDR2 FQNNGV. There are 12 residues in the CDR3. V was shortened by 3 bases and J by 9 bases, with 11 bases between the two germline ends.

The chain uses TRBV30 and TRBJ2-5; unclear D gene. This CDR3 has 13 amino acids. Trimming shortened V by 3 bases and J by 0 bases, and 8 bases separated the two germline ends. CDR1 GTSNPN and CDR2 SVGIG come from the germline V gene (reference sequence). The CDR3 sequence is CAWSPLYQETQYF. CDR3 in DNA: TGTGCCTGGAGCCCTCTGTACCAAGAGACCCAGTACTTC.

The V call is TRBV6-5, the J call TRBJ1-2, with D hard to call. The CDR3 runs 15 residues. Germline assignment: CDR1 MNHEY and CDR2 SVGAGI. V dropped 5 bases and J dropped 8 bases, with 21 bases sitting between them. CDR3 loop: CASSNWGRGRRGYTF. In nucleotides, the CDR3 is TGTGCCAGCAGTAACTGGGGTCGGGGTAGGCGAGGCTACACCTTC.

The chain has TRBV5-5 and TRBJ2-7; TRBD1 is a possible D gene (6 bases). Germline V gives CDR1 SGHKS, CDR2 YYEKEE (reference sequence). Deletions cut 5 bases from V and 5 bases from J, with 11 bases between. This CDR3 contains 12 residues. The CDR3 spells CASSKDRNEQYF. The CDR3 coding sequence is TGTGCCAGCAGTAAAGACAGGAACGAGCAGTACTTC.

The rearrangement uses TRBV18 and TRBJ2-2, with D possibly being TRBD1 (5 bases). Deletions cut 6 bases from V and 3 bases from J, with 20 bases between. Germline V gene lookup returns CDR1 KGHSH and CDR2 LQKENI. CDR3 size: 17 residues. As DNA, the CDR3 is TGTGCCAGCTCCCCGCTCCTGACAGATCACTACACCGGGGAGCTGTTTTTT. Its translation: CASSPLLTDHYTGELFF.

This chain uses TRBV7-8 with TRBJ2-1; tentatively, D is TRBD2 (5 bases). Trimming left V 5 bases short and J 7 bases short, with 12 bases between. The germline V gene encodes CDR1 SGHVS and CDR2 FQNEAQ. The CDR3 is made up of 13 amino acids. CDR3 residues: CASSTLGENEQFF. The DNA of the CDR3 is TGTGCCAGCAGCACCTTGGGAGAGAATGAGCAGTTCTTC. Full variable domain (outside the CDR3, taken from reference TRBV7-8 and TRBJ2-1): GAGVSQSPRYKVAKRGQDVALRCDPISGHVSLFWYQQALGQGPEFLTYFQNEAQLDKSGLPSDRFFAERPEGSVSTLKIQRTQQEDSAVYLCASSTLGENEQFFGPGTRLTVL.

The V call is TRBV15, the J call TRBJ2-1; 7 nucleotides align to TRBD1. Germline CDR1 and CDR2: LNHNV and YYDKDF (reference sequence). J lost 4 bases, V lost 4 bases, and 7 bases had no gene match. The CDR3 sequence is 15 residues long. CDR3 in amino acids: CATSKGDRYYNEQFF. The CDR3, as DNA: TGTGCCACCAGCAAGGGGGACAGATATTACAATGAGCAGTTCTTC.

The chain is built from TRBV28 and TRBJ1-5, with a tentative D call TRBD1 (5 bases). This CDR3 region has 15 residues. Trimming left V 6 bases short and J 4 bases short, with 16 bases between. CDR1 and CDR2 (germline): MDHEN, SYDVKM. CDR3 coding DNA: TGTGCCAGCAGACCGCGGGCAGGGTGGAATCAGCCCCAGCATTTT. Its protein product is CASRPRAGWNQPQHF.

This chain joins TRBV5-1 and TRBJ1-2; a weak D match, TRBD1 (6 bases). This CDR3 is built from 14 residues. Per germline, CDR1 SGHRS and CDR2 YFSETQ. V was cut by 0 bases and J by 2 bases, with 8 bases left in between. This CDR3 reads CASSLGQGNYGYTF. The CDR3 coding sequence is TGCGCCAGCAGCTTGGGGCAGGGGAACTATGGCTACACCTTC.

CDR3 DNA: TGTGCCAGCAGTGGACTAGCGGGAATTCAGTACGAGCAGTACTTC. Protein product: CASSGLAGIQYEQYF. The chain employs TRBV28 and TRBJ2-7, with 12 bases identical to TRBD2. This CDR3 has 15 amino acids. Germline loops: CDR1 MDHEN, CDR2 SYDVKM. V was clipped by 5 bases and J by 4 bases; unmatched bases: 6.

This clone was detected only a few times. This chain uses TRBV11-3 with TRBJ1-1; D unresolved. Germline V lookup: CDR1 SGHNT, CDR2 YENEEA. CDR3 length: 16 residues. Trimming left V 0 bases short and J 2 bases short, with 13 bases between. CDR3 nucleotides: TGTGCCAGCAGCTTAGATGGAAGGGCGGGAAACACTGAAGCTTTCTTT. This gives the protein CASSLDGRAGNTEAFF.

This rearrangement joins TRBV5-4 to TRBJ1-1, with 9 bases fitting TRBD1. This CDR3 spans 17 amino acids. CDR1 and CDR2 (germline): SGHNT, YYREEE (reference sequence). V lost 0 bases to trimming and J lost 1 base; unmatched junction nucleotides: 7. CDR3: CASSLGGTGWANTEAFF. CDR3 bases: TGTGCCAGCAGCTTGGGCGGGACAGGGTGGGCGAACACTGAAGCTTTCTTT.

The rearrangement links TRBV7-9 to TRBJ2-5; 11 nucleotides agree with TRBD2. Germline CDR1 reads SEHNR; CDR2 reads FQNEAQ (reference sequence). V lost 1 base, J lost 1 base, and 11 bases stayed unmatched. The CDR3 is made up of 19 amino acids. The CDR3 sequence is CASSLGASGRWRSQETQYF. The DNA for the CDR3 is TGTGCCAGCAGCTTAGGGGCTAGCGGGAGGTGGCGATCCCAAGAGACCCAGTACTTC. Together with reference TRBV7-9 and TRBJ2-5, the CDR3 gives the full variable domain: DTGVSQNPRHKITKRGQNVTFRCDPISEHNRLYWYRQTLGQGPEFLTYFQNEAQLEKSRLLSDRFSAERPKGSFSTLEIQRTEQGDSAMYLCASSLGASGRWRSQETQYFGPGTRLLVL.

The rearrangement uses TRBV29-1 and TRBJ2-1, with a weak D call TRBD2 (6 bases). Looked up from germline, CDR1 is SQVTM and CDR2 is ANQGSEA. Trimming removed 6 bases from V and 3 bases from J, with 12 bases in between. This CDR3 contains 13 residues. This chain's CDR3 is CSVTGTYYNEQFF. The CDR3 nucleotides are TGCAGCGTCACCGGGACTTACTACAATGAGCAGTTCTTC.

About this clone: Germline is not matched at one junction end, which may reflect a read error. The rearrangement links TRBV5-3 to TRBJ1-1; 7 bases are shared with TRBD1. TRBV5-3 is designated an ORF whose function remains uncertain. The CDR3 is made up of 15 amino acids. The CDR3 is CASSLVEGAWTEAFF. The DNA of the CDR3 is TGTGCCAGCAGCTTGGTGGAGGGGGCATGGACTGAAGCTTTCTTT.

The DNA of the CDR3 is TGTGCCAGCAGCCCCCGGACAGGGGCGAATGAGCAGTTCTTC. This sequence encodes CASSPRTGANEQFF. The chain combines TRBV7-9 with TRBJ2-1; 9 nucleotides agree with TRBD1. V lost 5 bases and J lost 7; bases outside the gene matches: 6. CDR1 is SEHNR and CDR2 is FQNEAQ in the germline V gene (reference sequence). This CDR3 is 14 amino acids long.

The chain couples TRBV15 to TRBJ1-1; TRBD1 is a possible D gene (5 bases). The CDR3 consists of 13 residues. Germline CDR1 LNHNV, CDR2 YYDKDF (reference sequence). The V gene lost 6 bases and the J gene lost 1 base, with 9 bases spanning the gap. CDR3 sequence reads: CATRTGTNTEAFF. The CDR3 region has the DNA TGTGCCACCAGAACCGGGACGAACACTGAAGCTTTCTTT. Full variable domain (missing parts from reference TRBV15 and TRBJ1-1): DAMVIQNPRYQVTQFGKPVTLSCSQTLNHNVMYWYQQKSSQAPKLLFHYYDKDFNNEADTPDNFQSRRPNTSFCFLDIRSPGLGDTAMYLCATRTGTNTEAFFGQGTRLTVV.

The chain carries TRBV18 and TRBJ2-3; D gene uncertain. Trimming took 0 bases from V and 4 from J, leaving 5 bases between them. This CDR3 contains 13 residues. Germline lookup yields CDR1 KGHSH and CDR2 LQKENI. The CDR3 spells CASSPPASDTQYF. The DNA of the CDR3 is TGTGCCAGCTCACCACCGGCCTCAGATACGCAGTATTTT. Full variable domain (remainder filled in from reference TRBV18 and TRBJ2-3): NAGVMQNPRHLVRRRGQEARLRCSPMKGHSHVYWYRQLPEEGLKFMVYLQKENIIDESGMPKERFSAEFPKEGPSILRIQQVVRGDSAAYFCASSPPASDTQYFGPGTRLTVL.

V and J are TRBV7-9 and TRBJ1-2; unclear D gene. The CDR3 is 13 amino acids. V shed 5 bases and J shed 7 bases, with 14 bases lying between them. Germline V gene sequence: CDR1 SEHNR, CDR2 FQNEAQ (reference sequence). DNA for the CDR3: TGTGCCAGCAGCATCGGTCAAGCCGCTGGCTACACCTTC. It specifies CASSIGQAAGYTF.

The chain recombines TRBV21-1 with TRBJ1-6; no check of the table's D call, TRBD1, against the DNA was made. TRBV21-1 represents a pseudogene. The CDR3 spans 18 residues. CDR3 amino acids: CASSNGDRKSSYNSPLHF. The CDR3 DNA follows: TGTGCCAGCAGCAACGGGGACAGGAAGAGCTCCTATAATTCACCCCTCCACTTT.

The chain links TRBV30 to TRBJ2-5, with D unclear. Germline assignment: CDR1 GTSNPN and CDR2 SVGIG (reference sequence). This CDR3 is built from 12 residues. The ends were cut back, 3 bases at V and 4 bases at J, with 9 bases in the middle. The CDR3 spells CAWRASAETQYF. In nucleotides, the CDR3 is TGTGCCTGGAGGGCCTCAGCAGAGACCCAGTACTTC.

In the case of this clone: A junction end diverges from the germline sequence, so it may reflect a read error. This specimen includes other DNA sequences encoding the same CDR3. CDR3 residues: CASSFIRGLNTEAFF. In DNA, the CDR3 is TGCGCCAGTAGCTTCATCAGGGGGCTAAACACTGAAGCTTTCTTT. The rearrangement links TRBV5-1 to TRBJ1-1, with 8 bases identical to TRBD1. The CDR3 totals 15 residues. CDR1 is SGHRS, CDR2 YFSETQ, per germline.

This chain links TRBV7-6 with TRBJ2-1; 7 bases align to TRBD2. Germline lookup yields CDR1 SGHVS and CDR2 FNYEAQ. The J segment lost 1 base and the V segment lost 1 base, leaving 4 bases of the junction unmatched. The CDR3 totals 16 residues. CDR3 protein: CASSLDRAGSYNEQFF. The CDR3 coding sequence is TGTGCCAGCAGCTTAGATCGAGCGGGATCCTACAATGAGCAGTTCTTC.

The chain carries TRBV6-5 and TRBJ1-3; the D gene is possibly TRBD1 (5 bases). This CDR3 spans 15 amino acids. CDR1 and CDR2 from the germline V gene are MNHEY and SVGAGI. V was pared by 6 bases and J by 2 bases, with 14 bases between. The CDR3 DNA is TGTGCCAGCAGCCCCTTTGTAGGGGCTGGAAACACCATATATTTT. Translating it yields CASSPFVGAGNTIYF.

The genes are TRBV2 and TRBJ2-5, with D perhaps matching TRBD2 (6 bases). The V and J ends lost 6 bases and 7 bases respectively, with 15 bases between them. Germline V gives CDR1 SNHLY, CDR2 FYNNEI. The CDR3 length is 13 residues. The CDR3 nucleotides are TGTGCCAGCAGGCCTCAGGGACTGGTGACCCAGTACTTC. This codes for CASRPQGLVTQYF.

This clone has only one observation. V and J are TRBV29-1 and TRBJ2-3; D call uncertain. The CDR3 covers 13 residues. The germline V gene has CDR1 SQVTM and CDR2 ANQGSEA. V lost 4 bases and J lost 7, with 15 bases in between. Here the CDR3 DNA reads TGCAGCGTTGGCGACGGCGCGATGTATACGCAGTATTTT. It codes for CSVGDGAMYTQYF.

The chain recombines TRBV28 with TRBJ2-1, with a possible D match to TRBD1 (6 bases). Germline loops: CDR1 MDHEN, CDR2 SYDVKM. The ends were cut back, 4 bases at V and 4 bases at J, with 29 bases in the middle. CDR3 length: 20 amino acids. The CDR3 DNA is TGTGCCAGCAGTTCGAGAATCTGGACAGCGCCCGCTGGACAATACAATGAGCAGTTCTTC. It encodes CASSSRIWTAPAGQYNEQFF.